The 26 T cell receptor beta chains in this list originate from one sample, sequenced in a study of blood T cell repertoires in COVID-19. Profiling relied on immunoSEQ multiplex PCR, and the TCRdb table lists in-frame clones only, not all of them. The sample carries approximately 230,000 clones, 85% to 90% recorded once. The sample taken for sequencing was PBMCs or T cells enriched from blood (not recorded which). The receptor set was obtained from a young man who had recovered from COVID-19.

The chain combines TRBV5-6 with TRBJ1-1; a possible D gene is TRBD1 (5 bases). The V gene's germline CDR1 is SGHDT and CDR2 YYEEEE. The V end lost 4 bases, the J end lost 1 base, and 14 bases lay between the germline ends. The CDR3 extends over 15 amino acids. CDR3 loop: CASSPTPGGNTEAFF. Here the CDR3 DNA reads TGTGCCAGCAGCCCCACCCCGGGGGGGAACACTGAAGCTTTCTTT.

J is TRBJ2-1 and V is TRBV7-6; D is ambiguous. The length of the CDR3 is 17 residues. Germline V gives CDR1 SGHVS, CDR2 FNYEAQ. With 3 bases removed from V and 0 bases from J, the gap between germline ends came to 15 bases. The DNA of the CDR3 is TGTGCCAGCAGCTTGTCTCCCGCGCATACCTCCTACAATGAGCAGTTCTTC. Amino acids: CASSLSPAHTSYNEQFF.

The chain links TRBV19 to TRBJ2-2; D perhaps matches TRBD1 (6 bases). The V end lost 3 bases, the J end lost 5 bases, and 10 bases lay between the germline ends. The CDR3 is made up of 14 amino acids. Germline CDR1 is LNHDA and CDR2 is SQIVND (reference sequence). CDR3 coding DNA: TGTGCCAGTAGTATCAGGGGAATTACCGGGGAGCTGTTTTTT. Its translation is CASSIRGITGELFF.

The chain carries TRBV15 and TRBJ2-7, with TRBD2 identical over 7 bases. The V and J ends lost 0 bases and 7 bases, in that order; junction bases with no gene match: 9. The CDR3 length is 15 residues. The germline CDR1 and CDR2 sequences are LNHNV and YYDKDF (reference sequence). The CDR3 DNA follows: TGTGCCACCAGCAGAGATCTGTCCCCCGGGAGGGAGCAGTACTTC. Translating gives CATSRDLSPGREQYF.

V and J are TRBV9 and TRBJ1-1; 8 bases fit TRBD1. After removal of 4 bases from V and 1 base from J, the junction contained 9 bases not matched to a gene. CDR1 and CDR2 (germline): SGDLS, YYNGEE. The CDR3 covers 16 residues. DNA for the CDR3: TGTGCCAGCAGCCCCTACGGGGGACAGGCGAACACTGAAGCTTTCTTT. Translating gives CASSPYGGQANTEAFF.

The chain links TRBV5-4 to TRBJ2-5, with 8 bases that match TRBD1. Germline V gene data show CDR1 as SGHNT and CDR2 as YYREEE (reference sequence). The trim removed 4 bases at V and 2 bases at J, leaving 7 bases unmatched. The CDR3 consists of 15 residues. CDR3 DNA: TGTGCCAGCAGCCCGCCCGGGACAGGTCAAGAGACCCAGTACTTC. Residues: CASSPPGTGQETQYF.

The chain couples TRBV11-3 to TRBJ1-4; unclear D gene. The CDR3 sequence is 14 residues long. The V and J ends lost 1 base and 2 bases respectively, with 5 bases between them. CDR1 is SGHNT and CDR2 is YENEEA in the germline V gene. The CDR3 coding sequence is TGTGCCAGCAGCTTAGGGAGGACTAATGAAAAACTGTTTTTT. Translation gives CASSLGRTNEKLFF. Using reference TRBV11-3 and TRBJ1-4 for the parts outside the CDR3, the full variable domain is EAGVVQSPRYKIIEKKQPVAFWCNPISGHNTLYWYLQNLGQGPELLIRYENEEAVDDSQLPKDRFSAERLKGVDSTLKIQPAELGDSAVYLCASSLGRTNEKLFFGSGTQLSVL.

Written as DNA, the CDR3 is TGTGCCAGCAGTTACTCGGCCACAAAGACCTACGAGCAGTACTTC. Translated, it gives CASSYSATKTYEQYF. J is TRBJ2-7 and V is TRBV6-5; D call uncertain. CDR1 MNHEY and CDR2 SVGAGI come from the germline V gene. This CDR3 spans 15 amino acids. Trimming left V 0 bases short and J 2 bases short, with 11 bases between.

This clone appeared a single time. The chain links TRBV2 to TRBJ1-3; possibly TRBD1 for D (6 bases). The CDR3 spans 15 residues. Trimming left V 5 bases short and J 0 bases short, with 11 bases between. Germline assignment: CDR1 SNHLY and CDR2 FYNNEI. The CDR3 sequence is CASSSQGLSGNTIYF. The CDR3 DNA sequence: TGTGCCAGCAGTTCCCAGGGGCTCTCTGGAAACACCATATATTTT.

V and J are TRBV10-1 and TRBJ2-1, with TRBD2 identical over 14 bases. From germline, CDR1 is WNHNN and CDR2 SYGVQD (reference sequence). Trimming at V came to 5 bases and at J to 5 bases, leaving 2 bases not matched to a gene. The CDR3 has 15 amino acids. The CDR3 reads CASSTGLAGDNEQFF. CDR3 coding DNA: TGCGCCAGCAGTACGGGACTAGCGGGGGACAATGAGCAGTTCTTC.

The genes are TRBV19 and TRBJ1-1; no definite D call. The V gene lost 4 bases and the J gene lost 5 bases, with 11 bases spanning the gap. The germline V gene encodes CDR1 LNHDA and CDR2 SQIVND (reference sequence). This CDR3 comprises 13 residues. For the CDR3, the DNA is TGTGCCAGTAGTACCCAACTTTGGACTGAAGCTTTCTTT. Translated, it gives CASSTQLWTEAFF.

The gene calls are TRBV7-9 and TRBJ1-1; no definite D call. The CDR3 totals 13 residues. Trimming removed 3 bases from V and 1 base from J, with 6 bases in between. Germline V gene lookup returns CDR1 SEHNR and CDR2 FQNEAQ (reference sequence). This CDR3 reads CASSLEGNTEAFF. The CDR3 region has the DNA TGTGCCAGCAGCTTGGAGGGGAACACTGAAGCTTTCTTT.

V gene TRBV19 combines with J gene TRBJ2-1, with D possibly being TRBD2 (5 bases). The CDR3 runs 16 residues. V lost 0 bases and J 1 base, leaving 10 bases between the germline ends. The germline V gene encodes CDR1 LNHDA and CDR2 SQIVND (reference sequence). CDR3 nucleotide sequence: TGTGCCAGTAGTATAGAACGCGGGTCTTCCTACAATGAGCAGTTCTTC. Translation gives CASSIERGSSYNEQFF.

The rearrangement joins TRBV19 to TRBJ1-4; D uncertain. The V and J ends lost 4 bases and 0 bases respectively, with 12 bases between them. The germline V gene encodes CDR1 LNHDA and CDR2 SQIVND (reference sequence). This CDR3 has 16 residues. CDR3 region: CASSRTAFATNEKLFF. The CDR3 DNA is TGTGCCAGTAGTAGAACAGCCTTTGCAACTAATGAAAAACTGTTTTTT.

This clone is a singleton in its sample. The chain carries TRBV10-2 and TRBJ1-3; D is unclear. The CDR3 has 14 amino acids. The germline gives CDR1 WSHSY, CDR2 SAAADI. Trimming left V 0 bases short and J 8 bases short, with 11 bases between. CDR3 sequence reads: CASSESNDRDTIYF. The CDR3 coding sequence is TGCGCCAGCAGTGAGTCGAACGATAGAGACACCATATATTTT.

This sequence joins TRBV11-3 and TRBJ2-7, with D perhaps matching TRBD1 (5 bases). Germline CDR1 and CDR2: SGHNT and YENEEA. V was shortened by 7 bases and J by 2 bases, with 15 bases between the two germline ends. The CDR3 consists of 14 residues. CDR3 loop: CASKNQDTTYEQYF. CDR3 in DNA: TGTGCCAGCAAAAATCAGGACACCACCTACGAGCAGTACTTC.

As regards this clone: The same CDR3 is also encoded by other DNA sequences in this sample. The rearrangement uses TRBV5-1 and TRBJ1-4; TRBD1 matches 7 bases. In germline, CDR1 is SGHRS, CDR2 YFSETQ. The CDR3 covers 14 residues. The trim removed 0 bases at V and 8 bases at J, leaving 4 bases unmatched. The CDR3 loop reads CASSLGQGGEKLFF. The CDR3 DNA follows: TGCGCCAGCAGCTTGGGACAGGGAGGCGAAAAACTGTTTTTT.

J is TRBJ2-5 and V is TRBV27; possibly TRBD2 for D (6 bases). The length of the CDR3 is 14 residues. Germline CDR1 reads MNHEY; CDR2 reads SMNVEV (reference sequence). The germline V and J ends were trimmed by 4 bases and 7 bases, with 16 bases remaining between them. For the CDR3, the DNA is TGTGCCAGCAGTTCAAAGGCGGAGGGAACGACCCAGTACTTC. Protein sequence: CASSSKAEGTTQYF.

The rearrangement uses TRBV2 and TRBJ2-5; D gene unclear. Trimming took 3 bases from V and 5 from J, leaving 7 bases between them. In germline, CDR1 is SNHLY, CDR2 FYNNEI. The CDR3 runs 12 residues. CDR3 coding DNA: TGTGCCAGCAGTGATGAGTCCGAGACCCAGTACTTC. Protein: CASSDESETQYF.

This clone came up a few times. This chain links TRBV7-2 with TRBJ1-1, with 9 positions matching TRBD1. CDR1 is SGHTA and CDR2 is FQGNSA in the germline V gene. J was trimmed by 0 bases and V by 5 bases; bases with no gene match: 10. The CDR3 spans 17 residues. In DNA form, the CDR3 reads TGTGCCAGCAGCAAACCGGGACAGGGTACGATGAACACTGAAGCTTTCTTT. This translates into CASSKPGQGTMNTEAFF.

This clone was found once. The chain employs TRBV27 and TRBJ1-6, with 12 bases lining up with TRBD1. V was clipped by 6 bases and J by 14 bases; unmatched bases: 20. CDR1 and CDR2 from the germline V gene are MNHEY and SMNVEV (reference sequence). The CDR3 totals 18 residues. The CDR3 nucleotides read TGTGCCAGCAGAACCGGGACAGGGGGCCAAAGGGGAATTCAAGCCCTCCACTTT. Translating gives CASRTGTGGQRGIQALHF.

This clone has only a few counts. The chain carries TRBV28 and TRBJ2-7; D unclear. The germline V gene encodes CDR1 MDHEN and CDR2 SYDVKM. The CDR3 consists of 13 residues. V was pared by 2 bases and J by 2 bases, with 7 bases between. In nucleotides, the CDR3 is TGTGCCAGCAGTTTACTGCCAGCCTACGAGCAGTACTTC. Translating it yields CASSLLPAYEQYF.

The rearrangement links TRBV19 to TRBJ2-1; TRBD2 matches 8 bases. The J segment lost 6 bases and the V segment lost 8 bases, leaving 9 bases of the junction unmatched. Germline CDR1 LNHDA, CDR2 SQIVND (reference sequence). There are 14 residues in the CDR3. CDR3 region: CASCTTGTSNEQFF. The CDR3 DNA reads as TGTGCCAGTTGCACGACCGGGACTAGCAATGAGCAGTTCTTC.

CDR3 sequence reads: CASSLGQGAEAFF. DNA of the CDR3: TGCGCCAGCAGCTTGGGACAGGGTGCTGAAGCTTTCTTT. V and J are TRBV5-1 and TRBJ1-1; 7 bases map to TRBD1. This CDR3 has 13 residues. Germline V gene data show CDR1 as SGHRS and CDR2 as YFSETQ. The V gene end was trimmed by 0 bases and the J gene end by 6 bases; junction bases not matched to a gene: 2. The entire variable domain, with the rest obtained from reference TRBV5-1 and TRBJ1-1, is as follows: KAGVTQTPRYLIKTRGQQVTLSCSPISGHRSVSWYQQTPGQGLQFLFEYFSETQRNKGNFPGRFSGRQFSNSRSEMNVSTLELGDSALYLCASSLGQGAEAFFGQGTRLTVV.

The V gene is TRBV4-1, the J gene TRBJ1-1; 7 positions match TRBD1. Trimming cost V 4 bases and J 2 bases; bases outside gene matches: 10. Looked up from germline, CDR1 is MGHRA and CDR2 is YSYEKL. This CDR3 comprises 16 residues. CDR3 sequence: CASSPRHRGPNTEAFF. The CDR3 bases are TGCGCCAGCAGCCCACGACACAGGGGTCCAAACACTGAAGCTTTCTTT.

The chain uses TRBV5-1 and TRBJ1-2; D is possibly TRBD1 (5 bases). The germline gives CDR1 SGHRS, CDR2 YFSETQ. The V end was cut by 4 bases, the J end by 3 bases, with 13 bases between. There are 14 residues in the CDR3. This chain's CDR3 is CASSLLLGDYGYTF. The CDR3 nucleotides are TGCGCCAGCAGCCTTTTGTTAGGGGACTATGGCTACACCTTC.